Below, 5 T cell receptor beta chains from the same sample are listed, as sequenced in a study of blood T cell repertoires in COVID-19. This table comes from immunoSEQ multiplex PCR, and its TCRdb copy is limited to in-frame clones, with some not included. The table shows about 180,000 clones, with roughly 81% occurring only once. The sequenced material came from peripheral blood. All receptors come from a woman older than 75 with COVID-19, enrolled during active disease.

This CDR3 reads CASSVASGTGAGEKLFF. In DNA form, the CDR3 reads TGTGCCAGCAGCGTAGCCTCCGGGACAGGGGCAGGAGAAAAACTGTTTTTT. This chain uses TRBV9 with TRBJ1-4; 10 bases agree with TRBD1. Germline assignment: CDR1 SGDLS and CDR2 YYNGEE. The CDR3 consists of 17 residues. The V gene end was trimmed by 0 bases and the J gene end by 8 bases; junction bases not matched to a gene: 10.

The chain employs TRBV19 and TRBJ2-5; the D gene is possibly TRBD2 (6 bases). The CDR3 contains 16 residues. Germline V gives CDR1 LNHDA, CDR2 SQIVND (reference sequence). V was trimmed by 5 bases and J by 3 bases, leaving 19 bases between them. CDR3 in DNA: TGTGCCAGTAGTGGGGGAATGGGACTGGTGAAAGAGACCCAGTACTTC. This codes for CASSGGMGLVKETQYF. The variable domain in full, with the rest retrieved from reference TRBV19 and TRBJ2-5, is DGGITQSPKYLFRKEGQNVTLSCEQNLNHDAMYWYRQDPGQGLRLIYYSQIVNDFQKGDIAEGYSVSREKKESFPLTVTSAQKNPTAFYLCASSGGMGLVKETQYFGPGTRLLVL.

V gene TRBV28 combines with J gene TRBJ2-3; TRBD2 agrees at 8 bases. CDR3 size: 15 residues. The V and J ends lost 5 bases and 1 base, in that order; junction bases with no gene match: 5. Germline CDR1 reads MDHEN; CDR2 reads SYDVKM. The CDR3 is CASSPQTSGTDTQYF. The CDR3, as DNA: TGTGCCAGCAGTCCCCAGACTAGCGGCACAGATACGCAGTATTTT.

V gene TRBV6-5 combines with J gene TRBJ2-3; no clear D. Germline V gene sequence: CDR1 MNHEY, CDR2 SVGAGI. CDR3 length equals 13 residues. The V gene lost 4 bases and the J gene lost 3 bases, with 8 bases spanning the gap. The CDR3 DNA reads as TGTGCCAGCAGTTCTCCTAGGACAGATACGCAGTATTTT. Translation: CASSSPRTDTQYF.

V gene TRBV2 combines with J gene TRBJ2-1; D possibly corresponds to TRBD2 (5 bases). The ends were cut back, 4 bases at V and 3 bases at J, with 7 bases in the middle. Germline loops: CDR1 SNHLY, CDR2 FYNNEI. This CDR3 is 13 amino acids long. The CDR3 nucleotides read TGTGCCAGCAGTGGACTACGCTACAATGAGCAGTTCTTC. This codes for CASSGLRYNEQFF.